What follows are 7 T cell receptor beta chains derived from one specimen sequenced in a study of shared clonotypes between healthy human individuals. CD45RO negativity and positive selection for CCR7 defined naive CD8 cells, a population that excluded terminally differentiated effector memory CD45RA+ cells. TCRdb keeps only in-frame clones here, not all; method: immunoSEQ multiplex PCR. The table has about 2.1 million clones, just under 95% seen once. The sequencing sample was made of naive CD8+ T cells from PBMCs. The origin of the receptors is a man aged 18 to 35 in good health. Some clones in this sample may be carry-over from other donors' samples.

This chain uses TRBV28 with TRBJ2-1; tentatively, D is TRBD2 (6 bases). CDR3 length: 12 amino acids. CDR1 is MDHEN, CDR2 SYDVKM, per germline. The V end lost 8 bases, the J end lost 13 bases, and 18 bases lay between the germline ends. CDR3 loop: CASHLVGTGQFF. CDR3 sequence (DNA): TGTGCCAGCCACCTTGTTGGGACTGGTCAGTTCTTC. Full variable domain (outside the CDR3, taken from reference TRBV28 and TRBJ2-1): DVKVTQSSRYLVKRTGEKVFLECVQDMDHENMFWYRQDPGLGLRLIYFSYDVKMKEKGDIPEGYSVSREKKERFSLILESASTNQTSMYLCASHLVGTGQFFGPGTRLTVL.

A few counts support this clone. This CDR3 is also generated by other DNA sequences in the sample. V and J are TRBV9 and TRBJ1-1, with 9 nucleotides matching TRBD1. Germline-derived CDR1 and CDR2 are SGDLS and YYNGEE. Losses at the gene ends were 4 bases for V and 4 bases for J; bases not matched to a gene: 2. This CDR3 is built from 13 residues. The CDR3 DNA follows: TGTGCCAGCAGCCCGGACAGGGGCACTGAAGCTTTCTTT. It specifies CASSPDRGTEAFF.

DNA for the CDR3: TGTGCCAGCAGCGTGGGGACAGAACGCTACTCTGGGGCCAACGTCCTGACTTTC. Translated: CASSVGTERYSGANVLTF. The chain is built from TRBV9 and TRBJ2-6, with 7 bases matching TRBD1. Germline V lookup: CDR1 SGDLS, CDR2 YYNGEE. V lost 2 bases, J lost 0 bases, and 8 bases stayed unmatched. The CDR3 runs 18 residues.

The chain recombines TRBV6-5 with TRBJ2-7; weak D call: TRBD2 (5 bases). The CDR3 sequence is 11 residues long. From germline, CDR1 is MNHEY and CDR2 SVGAGI. V gave up 2 bases and J gave up 7 bases, with 6 bases separating them. The CDR3 bases are TGTGCCAGCAGTTACAAGCGGGAGCAGTACTTC. This gives the protein CASSYKREQYF.

The chain joins TRBV15 to TRBJ2-5; the D is unclear. Judging by the DNA end, TRBJ2-7 fits better; the J call may be wrong. Looked up from germline, CDR1 is LNHNV and CDR2 is YYDKDF (reference sequence). The CDR3 consists of 14 residues. The CDR3 sequence is CATSTRGIGHEQYF. The CDR3 nucleotides are TGTGCCACCAGCACACGAGGAATAGGCCACGAGCAGTACTTC.

This chain joins TRBV9 and TRBJ2-2; maybe TRBD2 (5 bases). CDR3 length: 17 residues. Germline-derived CDR1 and CDR2 are SGDLS and YYNGEE. Trimming cost V 0 bases and J 1 base, with 13 bases left between them. The DNA for the CDR3 is TGTGCCAGCAGCGTAGCTGTGGGAGCGGTGAACACCGGGGAGCTGTTTTTT. Translation: CASSVAVGAVNTGELFF.

V gene TRBV2 combines with J gene TRBJ2-5; D is ambiguous. The V and J ends lost 3 bases and 5 bases respectively, with 10 bases between them. This CDR3 is 13 amino acids long. Looked up from germline, CDR1 is SNHLY and CDR2 is FYNNEI. The CDR3 loop is CASSDGAGETQYF. The CDR3 DNA sequence: TGTGCCAGCAGTGACGGAGCTGGTGAGACCCAGTACTTC. The complete variable domain, with remaining parts taken from reference TRBV2 and TRBJ2-5, reads EPEVTQTPSHQVTQMGQEVILRCVPISNHLYFYWYRQILGQKVEFLVSFYNNEISEKSEIFDDQFSVERPDGSNFTLKIRSTKLEDSAMYFCASSDGAGETQYFGPGTRLLVL.